This T cell receptor beta chain was sequenced for a study of identical twins. Study results and limitations: Reduced insertions were recorded for abundant cord blood beta clonotypes, with no such pattern in memory repertoires. Alpha sequences that were out-of-frame and twin-shared showed an excess of low generation probability. Excess sharing by twins proved weaker in beta out-of-frame sequences.

The CDR3 sequence is 15 residues long. Germline V lookup: CDR1 DFQATT, CDR2 SNEGSKA (reference sequence). Trimming removed 6 bases from V and 5 bases from J; junction bases left unmatched: 9. Notes on this clonotype: Its antigen remains unknown.

Unique molecular identifiers were present on the cDNA, which also gained a universal primer site by template switching. TCRdb used MiXCR to reprocess the 5' RACE reads, holding one entry per CDR3 protein. The table shows around 1.7 million distinct CDR3 sequences, with 32% occurring only once. This sequence originates from a newborn girl in good health. The gene calls are TRBV20-1 and TRBJ2-3; 12 positions match TRBD2. Sequencing used cord blood. The CDR3 is CSAVGLAGIGDTQYF. In nucleotides, the CDR3 is TGCAGTGCGGTTGGACTAGCGGGAATAGGAGATACGCAGTATTTT.